The source of this T cell receptor beta chain is a study of cytomegalovirus exposure and HLA in healthy donors. General observations from the study: Testing in vitro showed a few CMV-associated chains specific for CMV antigens. First-cohort TCR clusters were later found to tend to co-occur in the 130 or so validation repertoires. Whilst most TCR sequences proved rare, a subset of public TCRs occurred across many donors.

As concerns this clone: Its antigen is undetermined.

Sequencing was performed with immunoSEQ multiplex PCR; in TCRdb, only in-frame clones are kept and a portion is missing. The data show 90,000 to 100,000 clones, with about 93% seen just once and around 1.2% held by the top ten. Germline V gives CDR1 SGHTA, CDR2 FQGTGA. This CDR3 region has 14 residues. V was clipped by 6 bases and J by 0 bases, with 10 bases between them. The donors were part of the validation cohort of fewer than 150 subjects. That cohort was separate from the first cohort, which comprised fewer than 800 subjects. The rearrangement joins TRBV7-3 to TRBJ2-3; tentatively, D is TRBD2 (6 bases). Input material: PBMCs. The TCR originated in a woman aged 25-40 years in good health and CMV-seropositive. CDR3 nucleotides: TGTGCCAGCAGTTATAGCGGAAGCACAGATACGCAGTATTTT. Translated: CASSYSGSTDTQYF.